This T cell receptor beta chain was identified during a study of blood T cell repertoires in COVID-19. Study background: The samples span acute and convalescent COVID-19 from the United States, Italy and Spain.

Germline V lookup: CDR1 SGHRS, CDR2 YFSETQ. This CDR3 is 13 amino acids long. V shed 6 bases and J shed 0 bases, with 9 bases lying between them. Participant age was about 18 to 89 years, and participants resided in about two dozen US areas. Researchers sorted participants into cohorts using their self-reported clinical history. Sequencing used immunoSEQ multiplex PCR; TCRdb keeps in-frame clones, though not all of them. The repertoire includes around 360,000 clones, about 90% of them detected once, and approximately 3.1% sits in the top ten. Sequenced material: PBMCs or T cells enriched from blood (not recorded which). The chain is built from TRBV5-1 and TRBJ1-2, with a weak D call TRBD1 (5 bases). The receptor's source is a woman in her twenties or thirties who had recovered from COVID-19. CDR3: CASKDSPNYGYTF. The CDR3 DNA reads TGCGCCAGCAAAGACAGCCCTAACTATGGCTACACCTTC.